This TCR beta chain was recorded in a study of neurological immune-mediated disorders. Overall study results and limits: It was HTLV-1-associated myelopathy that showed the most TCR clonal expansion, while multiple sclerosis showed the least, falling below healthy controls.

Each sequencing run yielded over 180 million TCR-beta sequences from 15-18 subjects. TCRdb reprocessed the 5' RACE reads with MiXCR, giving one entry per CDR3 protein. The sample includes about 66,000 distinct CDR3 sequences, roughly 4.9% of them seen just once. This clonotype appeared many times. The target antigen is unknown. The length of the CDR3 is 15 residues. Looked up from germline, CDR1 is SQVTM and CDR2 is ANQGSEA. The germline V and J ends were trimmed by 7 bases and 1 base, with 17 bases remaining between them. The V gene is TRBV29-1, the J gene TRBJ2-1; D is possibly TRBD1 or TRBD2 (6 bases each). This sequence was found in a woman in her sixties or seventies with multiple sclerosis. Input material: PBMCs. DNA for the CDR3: TGCAGCGCCGGAGGGGGGCAAGGGTCCTACAATGAGCAGTTCTTC. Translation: CSAGGGQGSYNEQFF.